The 5 T cell receptor beta chains in this list originate from one sample, sequenced in a study of cytomegalovirus exposure and HLA in healthy donors. The PCR used 60 Vbeta and 13 Jbeta primers. Assay: immunoSEQ multiplex PCR; the TCRdb copy retains only in-frame clones and omits some. The data include around 210,000 clones; the top ten clones carry roughly 0.98%. The source material was PBMCs. The source of these receptors is a woman in her 30s in good health and CMV-seropositive.

The chain recombines TRBV7-8 with TRBJ1-1, with D uncertain. The CDR3 consists of 15 residues. The germline V gene has CDR1 SGHVS and CDR2 FQNEAQ. V lost 8 bases and J 11 bases, leaving 27 bases between the germline ends. The CDR3 is CASSLLTSIREMAFF. The CDR3 DNA sequence: TGTGCCAGCTCTTTGTTAACCTCCATCCGGGAAATGGCTTTCTTT.

The rearrangement links TRBV19 to TRBJ2-3; the match to TRBD2 covers 15 bases. The V gene end was trimmed by 5 bases and the J gene end by 4 bases; junction bases not matched to a gene: 4. CDR3 size: 16 residues. Germline V gives CDR1 LNHDA, CDR2 SQIVND (reference sequence). The DNA of the CDR3 is TGTGCCAGTAGTGTTGGACTAGCGGGAGGGCCAGATACGCAGTATTTT. It specifies CASSVGLAGGPDTQYF.

CDR3 nucleotide sequence: TGTGCCAGCAGCGCACTGCTTGGTAGCGGCTACGAGCAGTACTTC. Its translation: CASSALLGSGYEQYF. The V gene is TRBV5-4, the J gene TRBJ2-7; TRBD2 might be the D (6 bases). The CDR3 contains 15 residues. Germline CDR1 is SGHNT and CDR2 is YYREEE (reference sequence). Trimming shortened V by 4 bases and J by 3 bases, and 17 bases separated the two germline ends.

The chain employs TRBV4-3 and TRBJ1-3, with D unresolved. Trimming pared 4 bases from V and 4 bases from J, leaving 14 bases between. The CDR3 extends over 15 amino acids. CDR1 and CDR2 from the germline V gene are LGHNA and YSLEER. CDR3 sequence (DNA): TGCGCCAGCAGCCCCACTCGGGGTGCCGGAAACACCATATATTTT. This codes for CASSPTRGAGNTIYF.

Note on this clone: Other DNA sequences in this sample translate to the same CDR3. The genes are TRBV28 and TRBJ2-7, with a tentative D call TRBD2 (5 bases). The CDR3 consists of 12 residues. The germline CDR1 and CDR2 sequences are MDHEN and SYDVKM. Deletions cut 3 bases from V and 3 bases from J, with 6 bases between. The CDR3 is CASSLAGYEQYF. The CDR3 DNA follows: TGTGCCAGCAGTTTGGCGGGCTACGAGCAGTACTTC.